Below, 25 T cell receptor beta chains from the same sample are listed, as sequenced in a study of tumor and adjacent non-tumor tissue in lung cancer. TCRbeta libraries were built with three rounds of nested PCR, modified from ARM-PCR. MiXCR, run by TCRdb on the multiplex PCR reads, gives a single entry per CDR3 protein. The sample lists about 93,000 distinct CDR3 sequences; roughly 70% were seen once. The template was RNA from unsorted bulk tissue. The source material was lung tumor tissue. Source of these receptors: a man aged 60 to 69 with non-small cell lung cancer.

This clonotype came up many times. The chain carries TRBV5-1 and TRBJ2-2, with a possible D match to TRBD2 (5 bases). Germline V CDR1 and CDR2: SGHRS, YFSETQ. The ends were cut back, 0 bases at V and 2 bases at J, with 11 bases in the middle. The CDR3 runs to 16 residues. The CDR3 region is CASSLGASRNTGELFF. CDR3 nucleotide sequence: TGCGCCAGCAGCTTGGGGGCTAGCAGAAACACCGGGGAGCTGTTTTTT.

This clonotype has a count of ten or more. The rearrangement links TRBV20-1 to TRBJ2-3, with D possibly being TRBD2 (7 bases). The length of the CDR3 is 16 residues. The germline V and J ends were trimmed by 7 bases and 2 bases, with 22 bases remaining between them. The germline gives CDR1 DFQATT, CDR2 SNEGSKA (reference sequence). The CDR3 region is CSVPPARGGATDTQYF. CDR3 coding DNA: TGCAGTGTTCCACCAGCCCGAGGGGGGGCCACAGATACGCAGTATTTT.

This clonotype was counted a few times. A read error may explain this, as a much larger clone is one base away. The rearrangement joins TRBV5-1 to TRBJ2-5; D remains unclear. CDR1 SGHRS and CDR2 YFSETQ come from the germline V gene. CDR3 length: 13 residues. CDR3 region: CDSSFQFFETQYF. The CDR3 DNA is TGCGACAGCAGCTTCCAGTTTTTTGAGACCCAGTACTTC.

A word on this clonotype: Relative to the germline gene, one junction end is altered; a read error may explain this. The V and J genes are TRBV30 and TRBJ1-2; 7 bases match TRBD1. The germline gives CDR1 GTSNPN, CDR2 SVGIG (reference sequence). This CDR3 has 15 amino acids. For the CDR3, the DNA is TGTGCCCGGAGAGACCCCCGTGGGACAGCTTATGGCTACACCTTC. This encodes CARRDPRGTAYGYTF. The full variable domain, its missing parts supplied by reference TRBV30 and TRBJ1-2, is SQTIHQWPATLVQPVGSPLSLECTVEGTSNPNLYWYRQAAGRGLQLLFYSVGIGQISSEVPQNLSASRPQDRQFILSSKKLLLSDSGFYLCARRDPRGTAYGYTFGSGTRLTVV.

J is TRBJ2-1 and V is TRBV7-9, with D possibly called TRBD1 or TRBD2 (5 bases each). CDR1 and CDR2 from the germline V gene are SEHNR and FQNEAQ (reference sequence). This CDR3 has 16 amino acids. CDR3 loop: CVSSLGERGWYNEQFF. CDR3 nucleotides: TGTGTTAGCAGCTTAGGCGAGAGGGGATGGTACAATGAGCAGTTCTTC.

To note about this clonotype: Since a much larger clone is just one base distant, this may be a read error. This chain uses TRBV5-1 with TRBJ1-3; the D gene is possibly TRBD1 (5 bases). This CDR3 has 15 amino acids. The germline V gene encodes CDR1 SGHRS and CDR2 YFSETQ. CDR3 sequence reads: CASILDTISGNTIYF. The CDR3 DNA sequence: TGCGCCAGCATCTTGGACACCATCTCTGGAAACACCATATATTTT.

This clonotype was counted between two and nine times. In this CDR3 the conserved last residue, phenylalanine or tryptophan, is missing, so a read error is likely. This chain joins TRBV6-6 and TRBJ2-3; tentative D call: TRBD2 (5 bases). Germline values: CDR1 MNHNY, CDR2 SVGAGI (reference sequence). Trimming cost V 9 bases and J 6 bases, with 16 bases left between them. The length of the CDR3 is 13 residues. Here the CDR3 reads CASSTGVPDTQYS. CDR3 nucleotide sequence: TGTGCCAGTAGTACCGGGGTGCCGGATACGCAGTATTCT.

The V and J genes are TRBV4-3 and TRBJ1-5; D remains unclear. The germline V gene encodes CDR1 LGHNA and CDR2 YSLEER. This CDR3 spans 14 amino acids. Between the trimmed V and J ends, which lost 6 bases and 6 bases, there was a span of 15 bases. The CDR3 is CASSQFSGGQPQHF. CDR3 sequence (DNA): TGCGCCAGCAGTCAATTCTCAGGAGGTCAGCCCCAGCATTTT.

As regards this clonotype: Germline is not matched at one junction end, which may reflect a read error. This sequence joins TRBV7-8 and TRBJ1-6; 8 bases map to TRBD1. There are 15 residues in the CDR3. CDR1 is SGHVS, CDR2 FQNEAQ, per germline. The CDR3 nucleotides are TGTGTCAGCAGCCTATGGGGGACAGGTGATTCACCCCTCCACTTT. Its protein is CVSSLWGTGDSPLHF.

The V gene is TRBV6-5, the J gene TRBJ1-2; D not certain. Germline V gene sequence: CDR1 MNHEY, CDR2 SVGAGI. V was trimmed by 6 bases and J by 10 bases, leaving 24 bases between them. The CDR3 extends over 15 amino acids. The CDR3 loop reads CASSKNVGIRKDYTF. CDR3 in DNA: TGTGCCAGCAGCAAAAACGTTGGAATACGTAAGGACTACACCTTC.

In its sample, this clonotype is medium-sized (0.01 to 0.1%). The chain joins TRBV6-5 to TRBJ1-2; D may be TRBD1 (5 bases). The CDR3 length is 14 residues. Germline V gene sequence: CDR1 MNHEY, CDR2 SVGAGI. Trimming stripped 8 bases from V and 5 bases from J, with 18 bases between. This chain's CDR3 is CASRSGQGEYGYTF. CDR3 DNA: TGTGCCAGCCGCTCTGGTCAGGGCGAATATGGCTACACCTTC.

V is TRBV4-2 and J is TRBJ1-2, with unresolved D. The CDR3 runs to 16 residues. Trimming shortened V by 0 bases and J by 1 base, and 12 bases separated the two germline ends. Per the germline V gene, CDR1 is LGHNA and CDR2 is YNFKEQ. This chain's CDR3 is CASSQDLVGSNYGYTF. The CDR3 DNA reads as TGTGCCAGCAGCCAAGATCTTGTGGGAAGTAACTATGGCTACACCTTC.

To note about this clonotype: The junction departs from the called germline gene at one end, perhaps through a read error. The chain is built from TRBV12-3 or TRBV12-4 and TRBJ1-5, with D perhaps matching TRBD1 (6 bases). The CDR3 length is 14 residues. In nucleotides, the CDR3 is TGTGCCAGCACCAACGACAGGTTAAACCAGCCCCACCATTTT. It specifies CASTNDRLNQPHHF.

Regarding this clonotype: Possible read error: a much larger clone is one base away. The chain recombines TRBV23-1 with TRBJ2-2, with D possibly matching TRBD1 (5 bases). TRBV23-1 is an open reading frame, and its role is uncertain. The CDR3 sequence is 14 residues long. CDR3 sequence: CTSSQLRGTGELFF. The CDR3, as DNA: TGCACCAGCAGTCAATTAAGGGGCACCGGGGAGCTGTTTTTT.

Concerning this clonotype: This may be a read error: a much more frequent sequence differs by one nucleotide. CDR3 sequence: CASSFIPGKNYEQYF. The CDR3 DNA follows: TGCGCCAGCAGCTTCATACCGGGGAAGAACTACGAGCAGTACTTC. The chain employs TRBV5-1 and TRBJ2-7, with TRBD2 as a possible D gene (5 bases). Looked up from germline, CDR1 is SGHRS and CDR2 is YFSETQ. V lost 2 bases and J lost 3, with 15 bases in between. This CDR3 contains 15 residues.

This clonotype was detected once. A junction boundary mismatches the germline segment, possibly from a read error. The gene calls are TRBV6-2 or TRBV6-3 and TRBJ2-1; tentatively, D is TRBD2 (6 bases). Germline V gene sequence: CDR1 MNHEY, CDR2 SVGEGT. The CDR3 loop spans 13 amino acids. This CDR3 is CASTQLPGDERFF. CDR3 DNA: TGTGCCAGCACCCAATTACCGGGAGATGAGCGGTTCTTC.

A word on this clonotype: Given the absence of the conserved phenylalanine or tryptophan at the CDR3 end, a read error is likely. This sequence joins TRBV5-5 and TRBJ1-5; D gene unclear. CDR1 and CDR2 from the germline V gene are SGHKS and YYEKEE (reference sequence). The V gene lost 2 bases and the J gene lost 6 bases, with 18 bases spanning the gap. This CDR3 spans 16 amino acids. CDR3 residues: CASSLEDSFRGQPQHL. The CDR3, as DNA: TGTGCCAGCAGCTTAGAGGATAGTTTTCGGGGTCAGCCCCAGCATCTT.

In this sample, this clonotype turned up many times. The rearrangement uses TRBV13 and TRBJ2-7; D is unclear. The CDR3 is 14 amino acids. The V gene's germline CDR1 is PRHDT and CDR2 FYEKMQ (reference sequence). Trimming took off 2 bases at V and 2 bases at J, with 10 bases between the two ends. The CDR3 region has the DNA TGTGCCAGCAGCTTAAGCGCAATTACCTACGAGCAGTACTTC. As protein: CASSLSAITYEQYF.

This clonotype was seen more than once but under ten times. Mismatch with germline at one junction end may stem from a read error. This chain links TRBV29-1 with TRBJ2-1; no reliable D call. The CDR3 totals 9 residues. Germline CDR1 and CDR2: SQVTM and ANQGSEA. CDR3 protein: CGVGNEQFF. The CDR3 nucleotides are TGCGGCGTTGGCAATGAGCAGTTCTTC.

Comment on this clonotype: A much larger clone differs from this one at a single base, so this may be a read error. This chain links TRBV20-1 with TRBJ1-1; tentatively, D is TRBD1 (5 bases). Germline V gives CDR1 DFQATT, CDR2 SNEGSKA (reference sequence). The CDR3 length is 12 residues. The CDR3 DNA reads TGCAGTTCTAGAGTCCAGGGACCTGAAGCTTTCTTT. This gives the protein CSSRVQGPEAFF.

This clonotype was seen at least ten times. V gene TRBV28 combines with J gene TRBJ2-1, with 14 bases identical to TRBD2. The CDR3 has 16 residues. J lost 7 bases, V lost 6 bases, and 8 bases had no gene match. Germline V gives CDR1 MDHEN, CDR2 SYDVKM. In DNA, the CDR3 is TGTGCCAGCAGCGACCCGGGACTAGCGGGAGTAAATGAGCAGTTCTTC. The encoded protein is CASSDPGLAGVNEQFF. Drawing the rest from reference TRBV28 and TRBJ2-1, the complete variable domain is DVKVTQSSRYLVKRTGEKVFLECVQDMDHENMFWYRQDPGLGLRLIYFSYDVKMKEKGDIPEGYSVSREKKERFSLILESASTNQTSMYLCASSDPGLAGVNEQFFGPGTRLTVL.

This clonotype was seen more than once but under ten times. This could be a read error, since a much larger clone is one nucleotide away. The chain has TRBV6-2 or TRBV6-3 and TRBJ2-5, with D unresolved. CDR1 MNHEY and CDR2 SVGEGT come from the germline V gene. CDR3 length: 13 residues. The CDR3, as DNA: TGTGCCAACAGTGAATTGGGTTCGGAGACCCAGTACTTC. Encoded protein: CANSELGSETQYF.

The V call is TRBV28, the J call TRBJ2-3; 7 nucleotides match TRBD1. Germline-derived CDR1 and CDR2 are MDHEN and SYDVKM. With V trimmed by 5 bases and J by 0 bases, 8 bases remained unmatched. CDR3 size: 16 residues. The CDR3 DNA reads as TGTGCCAGCAGTACCCTAAAGGGGGCCAGCACAGATACGCAGTATTTT. This encodes CASSTLKGASTDTQYF.

For this clonotype: One end of the junction is discordant with germline, which a read error may explain. The chain uses TRBV11-2 and TRBJ2-3; D ambiguous. The V gene's germline CDR1 is SGHAT and CDR2 FQNNGV. There are 14 residues in the CDR3. The CDR3 region is CARSHRTSTVSQYF. The CDR3 DNA follows: TGTGCCAGAAGCCACCGGACCTCTACGGTTTCGCAGTATTTC. Full variable domain (outside the CDR3, taken from reference TRBV11-2 and TRBJ2-3): EAGVAQSPRYKIIEKRQSVAFWCNPISGHATLYWYQQILGQGPKLLIQFQNNGVVDDSQLPKDRFSAERLKGVDSTLKIQPAKLEDSAVYLCARSHRTSTVSQYFGPGTRLTVL.

A remark on this clonotype: Just one base apart from a much larger clone, this may be a read error. The rearrangement links TRBV7-9 to TRBJ1-6; 8 nucleotides line up with TRBD1. The CDR3 covers 15 residues. Per germline, CDR1 SEHNR and CDR2 FQNEAQ (reference sequence). This CDR3 is CASSFQGAKNSPHHF. The CDR3 bases are TGTGCCAGCAGCTTTCAGGGGGCGAAGAATTCACCCCACCACTTT.